The clone carrying this T cell receptor (beta chain) occurred many times. As yet, its antigen is unknown. The data were taken from a study of CD8+CD57+ T cells in acquired aplastic anemia. Study information: Each DNA sample taken from sorted CD4+ and CD8+ cells came to 3 to 4 ug on average.

TCR beta VDJ and CDR3 were profiled, and genomic DNA was the template. TCRdb reprocessed the reads with MiXCR, giving one entry per CDR3 protein. The sample contains 200,000 to 250,000 distinct CDR3 sequences, 65% of which appear only once. Study-wide findings and caveats: The same twenty-nine CD8+ CDR3 sequences occurred in patients and in controls.

CD8+CD57+ cell expansion, shown by flow cytometry, had occurred in the patients selected for sequencing. Everyone among the patients had severe acquired aplastic anemia. At blood sampling, none of the patients had yet received therapy. Material: sorted CD4+, CD8+, or CD8+CD57+ T cells (not recorded which) from PBMCs. This receptor was taken from a human donor with aplastic anemia.

CDR3 in DNA: TGTGCCAGCAGCGATCCGGGACTGCCAGCTAACTATGGCTACACCTTC. Translating it yields CASSDPGLPANYGYTF. This chain uses TRBV9 with TRBJ1-2; maybe TRBD1 (5 bases). The CDR3 loop spans 16 amino acids. V shed 3 bases and J shed 0 bases, with 15 bases lying between them. CDR1 is SGDLS, CDR2 YYNGEE, per germline.